A single sample gave rise to the 6 T cell receptor beta chains below, sequenced in a study of T cell responses to AZD1222 COVID-19 vaccine. Assay: immunoSEQ multiplex PCR; the TCRdb copy retains only in-frame clones and omits some. The sample records around 200,000 clones, roughly 94% being singletons. This specimen was peripheral blood, taken 28 days after the second AZD1222 dose. The receptors stem from an adult who received the AZD1222 COVID-19 vaccine.

To note about this clone: A much larger clone differs by one base, so this may be a read error. This chain links TRBV7-2 with TRBJ1-5; D ambiguous. Germline CDR1 and CDR2: SGHTA and FQGNSA. The V and J ends lost 5 bases and 5 bases respectively, with 10 bases between them. CDR3 length: 13 amino acids. The CDR3 region has the DNA TGTGCCAGCAGCGAAGAACGGGATCAGCCCCAGCATTTT. This translates into CASSEERDQPQHF.

V gene TRBV2 combines with J gene TRBJ1-4; the match to TRBD1 covers 8 bases. Germline-derived CDR1 and CDR2 are SNHLY and FYNNEI. J gave up 7 bases and V 6 bases, and 10 bases lay outside the gene matches. The CDR3 totals 15 residues. As DNA, the CDR3 is TGTGCCAGCAGGGGGCAGGGGGCTTTGGTTGAAAAACTGTTTTTT. Protein product: CASRGQGALVEKLFF. Using reference TRBV2 and TRBJ1-4 for the parts outside the CDR3, the full variable domain is EPEVTQTPSHQVTQMGQEVILRCVPISNHLYFYWYRQILGQKVEFLVSFYNNEISEKSEIFDDQFSVERPDGSNFTLKIRSTKLEDSAMYFCASRGQGALVEKLFFGSGTQLSVL.

The chain is built from TRBV28 and TRBJ1-5, with TRBD1 identical over 7 bases. J lost 1 base, V lost 6 bases, and 6 bases had no gene match. Per germline, CDR1 MDHEN and CDR2 SYDVKM. This CDR3 comprises 15 residues. The CDR3: CASSKGAVSNQPQHF. DNA for the CDR3: TGTGCCAGCAGCAAGGGGGCAGTGAGCAATCAGCCCCAGCATTTT.

This rearrangement joins TRBV27 to TRBJ1-4; a possible D gene is TRBD1 (5 bases). CDR3 length equals 14 residues. Germline V gene sequence: CDR1 MNHEY, CDR2 SMNVEV (reference sequence). V lost 8 bases to trimming and J lost 8 bases, with 18 bases between them. The CDR3 here is CASSGTTYGEKLFF. The CDR3, as DNA: TGTGCCAGCTCCGGGACCACCTATGGGGAAAAACTGTTTTTT. The whole variable domain, filled in from reference TRBV27 and TRBJ1-4, reads EAQVTQNPRYLITVTGKKLTVTCSQNMNHEYMSWYRQDPGLGLRQIYYSMNVEVTDKGDVPEGYKVSRKEKRNFPLILESPSPNQTSLYFCASSGTTYGEKLFFGSGTQLSVL.

J is TRBJ1-2 and V is TRBV27; 9 nucleotides match TRBD1. CDR1 MNHEY and CDR2 SMNVEV come from the germline V gene (reference sequence). The CDR3 sequence is 15 residues long. The V segment lost 6 bases and the J segment 4 bases; nucleotides outside the gene matches: 9. The CDR3 coding sequence is TGTGCCAGCAGCCGTCCGGGACAGGGAGCCTATGGCTACACCTTC. Translating it yields CASSRPGQGAYGYTF.

The V call is TRBV19, the J call TRBJ1-2; 7 bases line up with TRBD1. The V gene end was trimmed by 4 bases and the J gene end by 0 bases; junction bases not matched to a gene: 5. Germline loops: CDR1 LNHDA, CDR2 SQIVND (reference sequence). The CDR3 is 15 amino acids. The chain's CDR3 is CASSTRTGANYGYTF. CDR3 sequence (DNA): TGTGCCAGTAGTACACGGACAGGAGCTAACTATGGCTACACCTTC.